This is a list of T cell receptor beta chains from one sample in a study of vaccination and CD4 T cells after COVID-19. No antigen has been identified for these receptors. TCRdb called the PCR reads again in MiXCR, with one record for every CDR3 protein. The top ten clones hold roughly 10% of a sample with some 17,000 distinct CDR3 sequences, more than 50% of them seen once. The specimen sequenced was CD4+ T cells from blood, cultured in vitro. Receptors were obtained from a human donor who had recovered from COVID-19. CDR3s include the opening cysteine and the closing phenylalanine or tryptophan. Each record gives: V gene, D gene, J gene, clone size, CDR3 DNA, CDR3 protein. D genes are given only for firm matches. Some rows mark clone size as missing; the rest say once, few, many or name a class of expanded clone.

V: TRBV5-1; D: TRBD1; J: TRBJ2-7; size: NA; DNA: TGCGCCAGCAGCTTGGCATGGGGACAGGTGGTGAGGGAGCAGTACTTC; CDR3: CASSLAWGQVVREQYF
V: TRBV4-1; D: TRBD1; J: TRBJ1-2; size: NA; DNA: TGCGCCAGCAGCCACGGAAAGGGACAGGGGAACTATGGCTACACCTTC; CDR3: CASSHGKGQGNYGYTF
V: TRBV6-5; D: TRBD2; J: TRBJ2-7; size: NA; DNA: TGTGCCAGCAGTTACCGACTAGCGGGAGTAGAACAGTACTTC; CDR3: CASSYRLAGVEQYF
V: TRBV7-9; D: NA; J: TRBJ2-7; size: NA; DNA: TGTGCCAGCAGCAACCACGAGCAGTACTTC; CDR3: CASSNHEQYF
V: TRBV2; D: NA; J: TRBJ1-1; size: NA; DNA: TGTGCCAGCAGTGACAGGGTCAACACTGAAGCTTTCTTT; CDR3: CASSDRVNTEAFF
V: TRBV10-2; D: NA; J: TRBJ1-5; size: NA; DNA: TGCGCCAGCAGTCCTACTAACAGGGCAGGTCAGCCCCAGCATTTT; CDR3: CASSPTNRAGQPQHF
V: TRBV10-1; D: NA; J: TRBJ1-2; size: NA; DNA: TGCGCCAGCCCAAGGAACAGGTATGGCTACACCTTC; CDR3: CASPRNRYGYTF
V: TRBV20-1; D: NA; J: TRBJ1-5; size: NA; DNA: TGCAGTGCAAGGACGGAGGGGAGCAATCAGCCCCAGCATTTT; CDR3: CSARTEGSNQPQHF
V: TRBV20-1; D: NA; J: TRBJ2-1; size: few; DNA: TGCAGTGCCATTAGCGGCTCCTCCTACAATGAGCAGTTCTTC; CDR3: CSAISGSSYNEQFF
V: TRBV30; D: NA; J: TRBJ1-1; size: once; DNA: TGTGCCTGGACCCCCACTCGACAGGTTGGGATGGTGAACACTGAAGTTTTCTTT; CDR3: CAWTPTRQVGMVNTEVFF
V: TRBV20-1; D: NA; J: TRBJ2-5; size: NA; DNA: TGCAGTGCTAGAGATCCCCGGTACCAAGAGACCCAGTACTTC; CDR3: CSARDPRYQETQYF
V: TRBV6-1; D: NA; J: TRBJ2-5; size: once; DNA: TGTGCCAGCAGTCCTGGGGTACGAGAGACCCAGTACTTC; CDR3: CASSPGVRETQYF
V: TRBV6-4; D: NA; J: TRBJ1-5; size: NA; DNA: TGTGCCAGCAGACCCCCCGGGGGCTTTGAGCAGCCCCAGCATTTT; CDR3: CASRPPGGFEQPQHF
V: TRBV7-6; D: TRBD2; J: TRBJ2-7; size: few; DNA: TGTGCCAGCAGCCCCCGCGGGAGGGGTGCGGACGAGCAGTACTTC; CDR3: CASSPRGRGADEQYF
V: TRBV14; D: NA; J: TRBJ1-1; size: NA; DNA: TGTGCCAGCAGTCAGACAGTTTGGAACACTGAAGCTTTCTTT; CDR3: CASSQTVWNTEAFF
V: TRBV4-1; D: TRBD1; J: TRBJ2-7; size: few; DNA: TGCGCCAGCAGCCAAGCGACAGGGGGTGGTTACGAGCAGTACTTC; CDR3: CASSQATGGGYEQYF
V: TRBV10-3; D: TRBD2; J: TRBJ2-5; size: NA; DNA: TGTGCCATCGGTGGAGGGGTAGCGGGAGACACCAAGGGGACCCAGTACTTC; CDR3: CAIGGGVAGDTKGTQYF
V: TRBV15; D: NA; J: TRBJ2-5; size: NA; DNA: TGTGCCACCAGCAGAGATCGTCTAAGCGGAACTTCCCAAGAGACCCAGTACTTC; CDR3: CATSRDRLSGTSQETQYF
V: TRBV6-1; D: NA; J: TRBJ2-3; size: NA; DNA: TGTGCCAGCATGTCGGGAAAAGGCACAGATACGCAGTATTTT; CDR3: CASMSGKGTDTQYF
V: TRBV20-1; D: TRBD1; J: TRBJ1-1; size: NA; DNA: TGCAGTGCTAGTGGTCAGGGGGCCCTGAGTGGTACTGAAGCTTTCTTT; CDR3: CSASGQGALSGTEAFF
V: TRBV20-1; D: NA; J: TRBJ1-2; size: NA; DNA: TGCAGTGCTAGTGATCCGGGAGGTCGTGGCTACACCTTC; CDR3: CSASDPGGRGYTF
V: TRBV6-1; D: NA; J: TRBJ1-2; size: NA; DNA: TGTGCCAGCAGCCAAGGGGGGGAACGCTATGGCTACACCTTC; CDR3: CASSQGGERYGYTF
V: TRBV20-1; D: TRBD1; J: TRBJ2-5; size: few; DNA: TGCAGTGCTAGAGATCCGGACAGGGGAAAAGAGACCCAGTACTTC; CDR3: CSARDPDRGKETQYF
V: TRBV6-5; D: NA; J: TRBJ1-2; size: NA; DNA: TGTGCCAGCCGTTTAGGACCCCCGGAGAGTGGCGGCTACACCTTC; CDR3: CASRLGPPESGGYTF
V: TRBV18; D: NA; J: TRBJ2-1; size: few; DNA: TGTGCCAGCTCCAACGGACTCGTTTACTACAATGAGCAGTTCTTC; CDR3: CASSNGLVYYNEQFF
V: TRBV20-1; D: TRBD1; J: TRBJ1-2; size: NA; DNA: TGCAGTGCTAGACCCCGGGGGACAGGTGTCTATGGCTACACCTTC; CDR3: CSARPRGTGVYGYTF
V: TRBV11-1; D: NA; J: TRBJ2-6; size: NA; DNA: TGTGCCAGCAGCTTAGGTCGGGCTGGGGCCAACGTCCTGACTTTC; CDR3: CASSLGRAGANVLTF
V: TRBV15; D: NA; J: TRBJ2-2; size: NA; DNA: TGTGCCACCGAAGGTCAGGGAAACACCGGGGAGCTGTTTTTT; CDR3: CATEGQGNTGELFF
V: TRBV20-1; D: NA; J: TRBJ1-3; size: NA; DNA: TGCAGTGCTCCCGACAGGACTAACTCTGGAAACACCATATATTTT; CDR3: CSAPDRTNSGNTIYF
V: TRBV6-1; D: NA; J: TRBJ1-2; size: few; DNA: TGTGCCAGCAAGGAGGGGCGGAACTATGGCTACACCTTC; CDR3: CASKEGRNYGYTF